Below, one TCR beta chain is given with its context. cDNA prepared by RNA extraction and subsequent reverse transcription served as the template for sequencing. Assay used: immunoSEQ multiplex PCR; TCRdb lists only in-frame clones, some missing. Among about 69,000 clones listed, 55% to 65% were seen once. The CDR3 extends over 17 amino acids. Germline CDR1 reads MDHEN; CDR2 reads SYDVKM. V was shortened by 1 base and J by 3 bases, with 16 bases between the two germline ends. The data were taken from a study of CD8+ T cells in alopecia areata. Overall study context: A regimen of oral tofacitinib, 5 to 10 mg twice daily, was given to treated patients. A 6-month off-drug phase came after tofacitinib, which had lasted 6 to 18 months.

The sequence was obtained from a human donor with alopecia areata. V gene TRBV28 combines with J gene TRBJ1-5, with D unclear. The sample consisted of CD8+ T cells sorted from blood, taken at week 0. The CDR3 loop is CASSLLRARASNQPQHF. The DNA for the CDR3 is TGTGCCAGCAGTTTATTGAGGGCCCGGGCCTCCAATCAGCCCCAGCATTTT.